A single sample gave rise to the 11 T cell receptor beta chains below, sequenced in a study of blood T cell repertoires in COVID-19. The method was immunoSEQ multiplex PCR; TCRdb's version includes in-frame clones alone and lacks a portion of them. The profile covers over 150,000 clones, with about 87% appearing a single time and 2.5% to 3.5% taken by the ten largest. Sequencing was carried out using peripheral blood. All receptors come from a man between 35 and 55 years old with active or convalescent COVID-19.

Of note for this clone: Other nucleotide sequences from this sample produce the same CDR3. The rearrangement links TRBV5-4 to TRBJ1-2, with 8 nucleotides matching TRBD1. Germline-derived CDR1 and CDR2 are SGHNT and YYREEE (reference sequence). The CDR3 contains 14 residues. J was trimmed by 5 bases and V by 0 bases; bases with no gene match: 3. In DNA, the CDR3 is TGTGCCAGCAGCTTGGGACAGGGGTCGTATGGCTACACCTTC. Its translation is CASSLGQGSYGYTF.

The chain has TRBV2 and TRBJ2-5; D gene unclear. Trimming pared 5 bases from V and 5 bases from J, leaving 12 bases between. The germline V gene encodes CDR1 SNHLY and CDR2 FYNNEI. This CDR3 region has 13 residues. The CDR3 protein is CASSPGKRETQYF. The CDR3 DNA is TGTGCCAGCAGTCCCGGAAAGAGGGAGACCCAGTACTTC.

The CDR3 bases are TGTGCCAGCCGGTATGGGCGTCAAGAGACCCAGTACTTC. Translating gives CASRYGRQETQYF. The chain combines TRBV6-5 with TRBJ2-5; D is uncertain. Germline V gene data show CDR1 as MNHEY and CDR2 as SVGAGI. The V end was cut by 8 bases, the J end by 2 bases, with 12 bases between. This CDR3 is 13 amino acids long.

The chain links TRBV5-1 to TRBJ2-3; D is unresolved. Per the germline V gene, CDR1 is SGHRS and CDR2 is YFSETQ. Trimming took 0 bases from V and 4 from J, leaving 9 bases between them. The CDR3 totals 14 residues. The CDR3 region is CASSLDPAADTQYF. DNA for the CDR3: TGCGCCAGCAGCTTGGATCCCGCAGCAGATACGCAGTATTTT.

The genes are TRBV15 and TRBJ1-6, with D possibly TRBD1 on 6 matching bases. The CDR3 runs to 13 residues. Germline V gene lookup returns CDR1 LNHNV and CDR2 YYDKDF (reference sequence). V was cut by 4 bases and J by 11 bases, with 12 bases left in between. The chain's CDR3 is CATSKEQGTPLHF. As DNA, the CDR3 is TGTGCCACCAGCAAAGAACAGGGTACACCCCTCCACTTT.

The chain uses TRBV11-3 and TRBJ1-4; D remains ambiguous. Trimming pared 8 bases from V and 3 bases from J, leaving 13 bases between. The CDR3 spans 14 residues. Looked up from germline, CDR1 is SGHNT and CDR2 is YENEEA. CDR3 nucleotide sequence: TGTGCCAGCTCGCGGAGGGCGGCTAATGAAAAACTGTTTTTT. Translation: CASSRRAANEKLFF.

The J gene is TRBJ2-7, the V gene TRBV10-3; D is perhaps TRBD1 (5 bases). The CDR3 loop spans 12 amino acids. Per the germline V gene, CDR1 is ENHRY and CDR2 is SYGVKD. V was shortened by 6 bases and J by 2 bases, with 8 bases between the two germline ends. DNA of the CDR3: TGTGCCATCAGCAGGGAAACCTACGAGCAGTACTTC. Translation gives CAISRETYEQYF.

CDR3 in DNA: TGCGCCAGCAGCCTGGGGGGAGGTGATCAGCCCCAGCATTTT. Residues: CASSLGGGDQPQHF. The V gene is TRBV5-1, the J gene TRBJ1-5, with D tentatively TRBD1 (5 bases). CDR1 is SGHRS, CDR2 YFSETQ, per germline. The CDR3 has 14 residues. The germline V and J ends were trimmed by 4 bases and 5 bases, with 13 bases remaining between them.

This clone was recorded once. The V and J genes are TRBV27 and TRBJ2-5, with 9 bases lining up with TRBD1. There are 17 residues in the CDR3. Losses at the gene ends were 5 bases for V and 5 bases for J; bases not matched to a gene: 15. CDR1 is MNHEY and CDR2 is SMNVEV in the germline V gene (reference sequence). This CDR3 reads CASSPVQIQGAWETQYF. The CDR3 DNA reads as TGTGCCAGCAGTCCCGTACAAATACAGGGGGCTTGGGAGACCCAGTACTTC.

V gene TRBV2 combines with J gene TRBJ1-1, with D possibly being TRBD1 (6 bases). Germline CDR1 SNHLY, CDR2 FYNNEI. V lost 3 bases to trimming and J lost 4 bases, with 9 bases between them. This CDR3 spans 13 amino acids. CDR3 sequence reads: CASSDTGITEAFF. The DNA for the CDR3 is TGTGCCAGCAGTGACACAGGGATCACTGAAGCTTTCTTT.

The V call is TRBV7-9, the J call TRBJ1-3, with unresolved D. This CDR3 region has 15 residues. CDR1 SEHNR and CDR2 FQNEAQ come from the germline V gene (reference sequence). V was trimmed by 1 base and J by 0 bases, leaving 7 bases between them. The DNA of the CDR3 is TGTGCCAGCAGCTTAGACAGCCGCTCTGGAAACACCATATATTTT. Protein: CASSLDSRSGNTIYF.